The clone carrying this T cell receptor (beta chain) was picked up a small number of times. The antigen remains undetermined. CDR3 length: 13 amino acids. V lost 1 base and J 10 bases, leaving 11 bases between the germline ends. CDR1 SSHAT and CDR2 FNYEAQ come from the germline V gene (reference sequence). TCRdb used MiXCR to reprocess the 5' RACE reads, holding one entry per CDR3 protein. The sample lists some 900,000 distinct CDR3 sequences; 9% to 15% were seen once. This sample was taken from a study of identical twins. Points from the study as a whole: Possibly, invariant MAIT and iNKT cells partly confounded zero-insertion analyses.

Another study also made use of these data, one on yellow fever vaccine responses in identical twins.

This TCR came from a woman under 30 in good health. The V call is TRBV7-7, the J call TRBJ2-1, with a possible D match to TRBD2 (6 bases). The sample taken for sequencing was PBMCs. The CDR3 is CASSLGTIGEQFF. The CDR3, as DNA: TGTGCCAGCAGCTTAGGGACTATCGGCGAGCAGTTCTTC. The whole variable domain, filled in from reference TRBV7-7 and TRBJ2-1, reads GAGVSQSPRYKVTKRGQDVTLRCDPISSHATLYWYQQALGQGPEFLTYFNYEAQPDKSGLPSDRFSAERPEGSISTLTIQRTEQRDSAMYRCASSLGTIGEQFFGPGTRLTVL.